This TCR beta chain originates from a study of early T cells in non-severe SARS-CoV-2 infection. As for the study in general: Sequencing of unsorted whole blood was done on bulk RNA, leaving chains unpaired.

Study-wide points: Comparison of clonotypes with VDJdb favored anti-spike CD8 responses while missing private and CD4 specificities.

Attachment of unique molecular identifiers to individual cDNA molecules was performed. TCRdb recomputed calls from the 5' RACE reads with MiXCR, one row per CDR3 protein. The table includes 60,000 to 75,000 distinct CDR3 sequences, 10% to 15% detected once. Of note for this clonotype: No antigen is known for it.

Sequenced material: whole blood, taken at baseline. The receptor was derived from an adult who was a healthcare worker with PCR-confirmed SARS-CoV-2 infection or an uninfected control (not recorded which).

DNA of the CDR3: TGTGCCAGTAGCCGCGACCCGGGACAACGCTACGAGCAGTACTTC. Translating gives CASSRDPGQRYEQYF. The rearrangement uses TRBV19 and TRBJ2-7; D might be TRBD1 (6 bases). Trimming shortened V by 6 bases and J by 3 bases, and 18 bases separated the two germline ends. This CDR3 is 15 amino acids long. The V gene's germline CDR1 is LNHDA and CDR2 SQIVND (reference sequence).